These 20 T cell receptor beta chains were sequenced from one sample in a study of PD-L1 blockade in urothelial cancer. TCRdb's copy holds only in-frame clones and misses some; the assay was immunoSEQ multiplex PCR. The sample holds some 100,000 clones, about 90% seen once. The sequencing here drew on PBMCs, taken around atezolizumab (anti-PD-L1) treatment. The receptor set was obtained from a woman older than 75 with urothelial cancer.

This clone appeared once. The chain employs TRBV28 and TRBJ1-2, with D hard to call. The germline V and J ends were trimmed by 6 bases and 4 bases, with 9 bases remaining between them. The CDR3 has 12 residues. Germline-derived CDR1 and CDR2 are MDHEN and SYDVKM. The chain's CDR3 is CASSPGPYGYTF. The CDR3 coding sequence is TGTGCCAGCAGCCCTGGCCCCTATGGCTACACCTTC.

V usage is TRBV7-8 and J usage is TRBJ1-2; 11 bases align to TRBD1. The CDR3 spans 15 residues. With V trimmed by 3 bases and J by 8 bases, 8 bases remained unmatched. The germline V gene has CDR1 SGHVS and CDR2 FQNEAQ. The CDR3 spells CASSLPGQGAYGYTF. Here the CDR3 DNA reads TGTGCCAGCAGCTTGCCCGGACAGGGGGCGTACGGCTACACCTTC.

This clone was observed once. This chain connects TRBV5-6 to TRBJ1-2; TRBD1 matches 11 bases. The germline V gene has CDR1 SGHDT and CDR2 YYEEEE. V trimming: 4 bases; J trimming: 2 bases; junction bases outside the gene matches: 4. This CDR3 has 15 amino acids. CDR3 loop: CASSPGQGANYGYTF. The CDR3 bases are TGTGCCAGCAGCCCCGGACAGGGGGCAAACTATGGCTACACCTTC.

CDR3 in amino acids: CASSDGTGDYEQYF. CDR3 nucleotide sequence: TGTGCCAGCAGTGACGGGACAGGGGACTACGAGCAGTACTTC. The chain is built from TRBV6-1 and TRBJ2-7; TRBD1 agrees at 10 bases. The germline V gene encodes CDR1 MNHNS and CDR2 SASEGT. V shed 3 bases, J shed 3 bases, and the junction held 2 bases outside the gene matches. The CDR3 spans 14 residues.

The chain carries TRBV5-1 and TRBJ2-2; TRBD1 might be the D (6 bases). Trimming stripped 0 bases from V and 7 bases from J, with 13 bases between. Per germline, CDR1 SGHRS and CDR2 YFSETQ. The CDR3 spans 15 residues. The CDR3 DNA follows: TGCGCCAGCAGCTTGGAGGGACACGGCGACGGGGAGCTGTTTTTT. The encoded protein is CASSLEGHGDGELFF.

The V gene is TRBV5-1, the J gene TRBJ2-7; 9 bases line up with TRBD2. The V gene end was trimmed by 4 bases and the J gene end by 2 bases; junction bases not matched to a gene: 10. This CDR3 is 16 amino acids long. Germline V CDR1 and CDR2: SGHRS, YFSETQ. This CDR3 is CASSPATLAGPYEQYF. In nucleotides, the CDR3 is TGCGCCAGCAGCCCTGCGACGCTAGCGGGACCCTACGAGCAGTACTTC.

Only one count was recorded for this clone. The CDR3 here is CASSSGGRRGGQETQYF. The CDR3 nucleotides are TGTGCCAGTAGTTCAGGAGGGAGAAGGGGAGGGCAAGAGACCCAGTACTTC. The chain links TRBV19 to TRBJ2-5; 7 nucleotides agree with TRBD2. The trim removed 5 bases at V and 2 bases at J, leaving 14 bases unmatched. This CDR3 comprises 17 residues. CDR1 LNHDA and CDR2 SQIVND come from the germline V gene (reference sequence).

This rearrangement joins TRBV10-3 to TRBJ2-2; D is possibly TRBD1 (5 bases). The germline V gene has CDR1 ENHRY and CDR2 SYGVKD. This CDR3 spans 14 amino acids. Trimming stripped 6 bases from V and 2 bases from J, with 10 bases between. DNA for the CDR3: TGTGCCATCAGGATGACAGAAAACACCGGGGAGCTGTTTTTT. It is translated as CAIRMTENTGELFF.

This clone was found once. V gene TRBV19 combines with J gene TRBJ2-7, with 9 nucleotides matching TRBD1. Germline trimming cut 3 bases from V and 6 bases from J; bases unmatched to any gene: 9. In germline, CDR1 is LNHDA, CDR2 SQIVND (reference sequence). This CDR3 spans 15 amino acids. The chain's CDR3 is CASSIIGTGSSEQYF. In DNA form, the CDR3 reads TGTGCCAGTAGTATTATAGGGACAGGGTCAAGCGAGCAGTACTTC.

The chain carries TRBV7-2 and TRBJ2-1; 8 bases match TRBD2. The V gene's germline CDR1 is SGHTA and CDR2 FQGNSA. The trim removed 2 bases at V and 5 bases at J, leaving 8 bases unmatched. This CDR3 is 16 amino acids long. Here the CDR3 reads CASSLSLGAGDNEQFF. The CDR3 bases are TGTGCCAGCAGCTTAAGTTTGGGAGCGGGAGACAATGAGCAGTTCTTC.

This chain links TRBV30 with TRBJ2-7; 7 bases fit TRBD2. The germline CDR1 and CDR2 sequences are GTSNPN and SVGIG (reference sequence). With 0 bases clipped from V and 3 bases from J, the junction kept 2 bases outside the gene matches. This CDR3 is 13 amino acids long. The CDR3 loop is CAWSVASGYEQYF. As DNA, the CDR3 is TGTGCCTGGAGTGTGGCTAGCGGCTACGAGCAGTACTTC.

The J gene is TRBJ2-7, the V gene TRBV28, with 8 bases lining up with TRBD2. V lost 6 bases and J lost 6; bases outside the gene matches: 10. The CDR3 sequence is 14 residues long. Germline values: CDR1 MDHEN, CDR2 SYDVKM. Here the CDR3 reads CASRDPGLVAEQYF. The DNA for the CDR3 is TGTGCCAGCAGGGACCCGGGACTAGTTGCCGAGCAGTACTTC.

This clone was observed once. The rearrangement uses TRBV5-4 and TRBJ1-3; D gene unclear. V was pared by 5 bases and J by 4 bases, with 10 bases between. The CDR3 loop spans 13 amino acids. Germline V lookup: CDR1 SGHNT, CDR2 YYREEE (reference sequence). Here the CDR3 DNA reads TGTGCCAGCAGTATGCTCGGGGGAAACACCATATATTTT. Residues: CASSMLGGNTIYF.

The chain couples TRBV5-5 to TRBJ2-1, with 12 bases lining up with TRBD2. The CDR3 covers 17 residues. Trimming cost V 4 bases and J 6 bases; bases outside gene matches: 11. Germline values: CDR1 SGHKS, CDR2 YYEKEE (reference sequence). CDR3 DNA sequence: TGTGCCAGCAGCCAAGTGACTAGCGGGAGCTCAAGCAATGAGCAGTTCTTC. Translated: CASSQVTSGSSSNEQFF.

The V call is TRBV5-1, the J call TRBJ1-1, with D maybe TRBD1 (6 bases). The CDR3 has 14 residues. V shed 4 bases and J shed 1 base, with 11 bases lying between them. From germline, CDR1 is SGHRS and CDR2 YFSETQ. In DNA form, the CDR3 reads TGCGCCAGCAGCGTACCACAGGGGAACACTGAAGCTTTCTTT. Its protein product is CASSVPQGNTEAFF.

The chain employs TRBV15 and TRBJ2-7; no clear D. V lost 0 bases to trimming and J lost 0 bases, with 9 bases between them. This CDR3 has 15 residues. Germline lookup yields CDR1 LNHNV and CDR2 YYDKDF (reference sequence). For the CDR3, the DNA is TGTGCCACCAGCAGAGATCCGAGTAGCTCCTACGAGCAGTACTTC. Protein product: CATSRDPSSSYEQYF. The full variable domain, rest sourced from reference TRBV15 and TRBJ2-7, is DAMVIQNPRYQVTQFGKPVTLSCSQTLNHNVMYWYQQKSSQAPKLLFHYYDKDFNNEADTPDNFQSRRPNTSFCFLDIRSPGLGDTAMYLCATSRDPSSSYEQYFGPGTRLTVT.

The rearrangement links TRBV7-6 to TRBJ2-7; 7 bases line up with TRBD2. The CDR3 consists of 15 residues. The V gene's germline CDR1 is SGHVS and CDR2 FNYEAQ. V dropped 4 bases and J dropped 0; count of bases not matched to a gene: 6. CDR3 nucleotide sequence: TGTGCCAGCAGCTCGGAGGGCGGGAGCTCCTACGAGCAGTACTTC. Translating gives CASSSEGGSSYEQYF.

The V call is TRBV5-5, the J call TRBJ1-2; 9 bases line up with TRBD1. CDR3 length equals 14 residues. The J segment lost 6 bases and the V segment lost 3 bases, leaving 6 bases of the junction unmatched. The germline V gene has CDR1 SGHKS and CDR2 YYEKEE (reference sequence). CDR3 DNA: TGTGCCAGCAGCTCCGGGACAGGGCTGAATGGCTACACCTTC. It codes for CASSSGTGLNGYTF.

A remark on this clone: Compared with germline, one end of the junction differs, possibly owing to a read error. The chain has TRBV6-5 and TRBJ2-1; 9 bases align to TRBD1. Germline V gives CDR1 MNHEY, CDR2 SVGAGI. This CDR3 has 12 residues. For the CDR3, the DNA is TGTGCCAGCAGTAAAGACAGGGGGGGCTTCCTCTTC. It is translated as CASSKDRGGFLF.

The V gene is TRBV5-1, the J gene TRBJ2-2; unclear D gene. Trimming left V 2 bases short and J 4 bases short, with 12 bases between. The germline gives CDR1 SGHRS, CDR2 YFSETQ. CDR3 size: 15 residues. The CDR3 region has the DNA TGCGCCAGCAGCTTTGGCTACCGCGGCACCGGGGAGCTGTTTTTT. This sequence encodes CASSFGYRGTGELFF.